One sample yielded the 11 T cell receptor beta chains listed below, sequenced in a study of T-cell memory formation after mild COVID-19. TCRdb fed the 5' RACE reads into MiXCR, producing one record per CDR3 protein. The sample lists fewer than 700,000 distinct CDR3 sequences, over 15% occurring once. The sample consisted of PBMCs or a T cell subset sorted from them (not recorded which). Receptor source: an adult woman who had mild COVID-19 (a few samples of this study predate the infection). Cell type and time point are not known.

This clonotype was seen more than once but under ten times. The V and J genes are TRBV21-1 and TRBJ2-7; TRBD1, the table's D call, lacks a check against the DNA. TRBV21-1 is a pseudogene locus. The CDR3 covers 17 residues. The CDR3 nucleotides are TGTGCCAGCAGCCCTCCTTGGGGGCGGAGTCTTTCCTACGAGCAGTACTTC. This sequence encodes CASSPPWGRSLSYEQYF.

This clonotype came up a few times. The rearrangement links TRBV19 to TRBJ1-1; 7 bases are a match to TRBD1. J gave up 6 bases and V 7 bases, and 14 bases lay outside the gene matches. The CDR3 spans 15 residues. Germline V CDR1 and CDR2: LNHDA, SQIVND (reference sequence). The CDR3 loop is CASNPLTGDLAEAFF. The DNA of the CDR3 is TGTGCCAGTAACCCCCTTACAGGGGATCTTGCTGAAGCTTTCTTT. Based on the CDR3 plus reference TRBV19 and TRBJ1-1, the full variable domain is DGGITQSPKYLFRKEGQNVTLSCEQNLNHDAMYWYRQDPGQGLRLIYYSQIVNDFQKGDIAEGYSVSREKKESFPLTVTSAQKNPTAFYLCASNPLTGDLAEAFFGQGTRLTVV.

This clonotype was seen more than once but under ten times. The V and J genes are TRBV14 and TRBJ2-2; D tentatively fits TRBD1 or TRBD2 (6 bases each). V was clipped by 4 bases and J by 5 bases, with 11 bases between them. CDR3 size: 14 residues. Germline V lookup: CDR1 SGHDN, CDR2 FVKESK. DNA of the CDR3: TGTGCCAGCAGCCGCGGGACACTGACCGGGGAGCTGTTTTTT. Protein product: CASSRGTLTGELFF.

The chain recombines TRBV9 with TRBJ2-7; possibly TRBD2 for D (5 bases). Germline V gene data show CDR1 as SGDLS and CDR2 as YYNGEE. CDR3 size: 16 residues. Trimming removed 3 bases from V and 4 bases from J, with 20 bases in between. This CDR3 is CASSENYSGKLYEQYF. CDR3 bases: TGTGCCAGCAGCGAAAACTACTCGGGGAAATTGTACGAGCAGTACTTC.

V usage is TRBV3-1 and J usage is TRBJ1-1, with D unclear. From germline, CDR1 is LGHDT and CDR2 YNNKEL (reference sequence). The V end was cut by 4 bases, the J end by 5 bases, with 11 bases between. The CDR3 totals 13 residues. The chain's CDR3 is CASSPGAGTEAFF. CDR3 in DNA: TGTGCCAGCAGCCCCGGAGCCGGAACTGAAGCTTTCTTT.

This clonotype was recorded a few times. The gene calls are TRBV18 and TRBJ2-6; 7 positions match TRBD1. The CDR3 is 16 residues long. The germline CDR1 and CDR2 sequences are KGHSH and LQKENI. J gave up 0 bases and V 4 bases, and 3 bases lay outside the gene matches. The CDR3: CASSRDSPSGANVLTF. The CDR3 bases are TGTGCCAGCTCACGGGACAGCCCCTCTGGGGCCAACGTCCTGACTTTC.

The chain combines TRBV3-1 with TRBJ2-5, with D possibly TRBD2 on 5 matching bases. Trimming took off 1 base at V and 0 bases at J, with 6 bases between the two ends. The germline gives CDR1 LGHDT, CDR2 YNNKEL (reference sequence). The CDR3 covers 14 residues. CDR3 loop: CASSQGGYQETQYF. The CDR3, as DNA: TGTGCCAGCAGCCAAGGAGGGTACCAAGAGACCCAGTACTTC.

This rearrangement joins TRBV6-6 to TRBJ2-7; TRBD2 aligns across 9 bases. J lost 5 bases, V lost 2 bases, and 7 bases had no gene match. This CDR3 comprises 15 residues. Germline CDR1 reads MNHNY; CDR2 reads SVGAGI (reference sequence). The CDR3 is CASSYGGRVGNEQYF. The CDR3 DNA reads TGTGCCAGCAGTTACGGCGGGAGGGTTGGAAACGAGCAGTACTTC.

The chain couples TRBV3-1 to TRBJ2-1; the D is unclear. The CDR3 is 18 amino acids. Trimming pared 0 bases from V and 5 bases from J, leaving 20 bases between. Germline CDR1 reads LGHDT; CDR2 reads YNNKEL (reference sequence). CDR3 DNA: TGTGCCAGCAGCCAAGATTGGGGTGGCGCCCTAACCGACAATGAGCAGTTCTTC. It encodes CASSQDWGGALTDNEQFF.

This clonotype was counted only a few times. The CDR3 here is CASRGGTSPKTQYF. The CDR3 DNA sequence: TGTGCCAGCAGAGGAGGGACTAGTCCAAAGACCCAGTACTTC. The genes are TRBV11-2 and TRBJ2-5, with 8 positions matching TRBD2. With 6 bases clipped from V and 6 bases from J, the junction kept 9 bases outside the gene matches. Germline-derived CDR1 and CDR2 are SGHAT and FQNNGV. The CDR3 has 14 amino acids.

The rearrangement links TRBV5-1 to TRBJ2-1, with D possibly being TRBD1 (6 bases). Germline V gives CDR1 SGHRS, CDR2 YFSETQ. CDR3 length: 12 amino acids. V dropped 4 bases and J dropped 8 bases, with 10 bases sitting between them. This chain's CDR3 is CASSHRVYEQFF. The CDR3 coding sequence is TGCGCCAGCAGCCACAGGGTCTATGAGCAGTTCTTC.